The T cell receptor (beta chain) described here comes from a study of response to subunit inactivated influenza vaccine. The length of the CDR3 is 15 residues. Trimming removed 2 bases from V and 9 bases from J; junction bases left unmatched: 8. The germline gives CDR1 KGHSH, CDR2 LQKENI. About this clonotype: Its antigen is not known.

TCRdb re-called the RT-PCR reads through MiXCR, storing one row per CDR3 protein. This table holds around 710,000 distinct CDR3 sequences, over 11% found once. Study conclusions and caveats: After each seasonal influenza vaccination, few new T cells are recruited, the authors suggested.

The clonotype originates from a man between 45 and 60 years old who received an inactivated influenza vaccine. The sequences come from PBMCs from blood, collected 14 to 15 days before vaccination. V is TRBV18 and J is TRBJ2-1, with 9 bases fitting TRBD2. In DNA, the CDR3 is TGTGCCAGCTCACCATCCAGCGGGAGGTCGGTTGAGCAGTTCTTC. This sequence encodes CASSPSSGRSVEQFF.